Below, 26 T cell receptor beta chains from the same sample are listed, as sequenced in a study of cytomegalovirus exposure and HLA in healthy donors. In the PCR, 60 Vbeta and 13 Jbeta primers were used. The table came from immunoSEQ multiplex PCR; TCRdb's copy has only in-frame clones and leaves some out. The data show roughly 100,000 clones, around 72% seen once. Sequences were obtained from PBMCs. These receptors all come from a man between 25 and 39 years old in good health and CMV-seronegative.

The CDR3 coding sequence is TGTGCCAGCAGCTCAACTAGCGGGTTCACCTACGAGCAGTACTTC. This codes for CASSSTSGFTYEQYF. The genes are TRBV7-6 and TRBJ2-7; TRBD2 matches 9 bases. Per the germline V gene, CDR1 is SGHVS and CDR2 is FNYEAQ. This CDR3 contains 15 residues. Losses at the gene ends were 4 bases for V and 2 bases for J; bases not matched to a gene: 6.

This chain uses TRBV11-2 with TRBJ1-1, with D possibly matching TRBD1 (6 bases). Germline V lookup: CDR1 SGHAT, CDR2 FQNNGV. This CDR3 region has 13 residues. Deletions cut 2 bases from V and 5 bases from J, with 9 bases between. CDR3 residues: CASSLWQGTEAFF. In nucleotides, the CDR3 is TGTGCCAGCAGCTTATGGCAGGGGACTGAAGCTTTCTTT.

This sequence joins TRBV4-1 and TRBJ2-7; D is unresolved. Germline V gene sequence: CDR1 MGHRA, CDR2 YSYEKL. V was clipped by 0 bases and J by 9 bases, with 18 bases between them. This CDR3 is built from 15 residues. The CDR3 coding sequence is TGCGCCAGCAGCCAAGAAGGTGAAGGATTACCAGGGCAGTACTTC. Protein: CASSQEGEGLPGQYF.

The chain couples TRBV7-2 to TRBJ2-2, with TRBD2 matching over 10 bases. The germline gives CDR1 SGHTA, CDR2 FQGNSA. This CDR3 contains 16 residues. Trimming removed 4 bases from V and 13 bases from J; junction bases left unmatched: 15. The CDR3 reads CASSSLAGMPLGTLFF. CDR3 sequence (DNA): TGTGCCAGCAGCTCACTAGCGGGAATGCCCCTGGGTACGCTGTTTTTT. The whole variable domain, filled in from reference TRBV7-2 and TRBJ2-2, reads GAGVSQSPSNKVTEKGKDVELRCDPISGHTALYWYRQSLGQGLEFLIYFQGNSAPDKSGLPSDRFSAERTGGSVSTLTIQRTQQEDSAVYLCASSSLAGMPLGTLFFGEGSRLTVL.

The chain employs TRBV19 and TRBJ2-3; D is possibly TRBD1 (5 bases). The CDR3 covers 14 residues. Germline assignment: CDR1 LNHDA and CDR2 SQIVND (reference sequence). Trimming stripped 7 bases from V and 4 bases from J, with 15 bases between. CDR3 loop: CASKGRGEADTQYF. CDR3 DNA sequence: TGTGCCAGTAAAGGTAGGGGTGAGGCAGATACGCAGTATTTT.

This rearrangement joins TRBV19 to TRBJ1-2; D perhaps matches TRBD1 (5 bases). This CDR3 is 14 amino acids long. Trimming left V 0 bases short and J 4 bases short, with 9 bases between. Germline CDR1 LNHDA, CDR2 SQIVND (reference sequence). The CDR3 loop is CASSIDREGYGYTF. Here the CDR3 DNA reads TGTGCCAGTAGTATAGACAGGGAGGGCTATGGCTACACCTTC.

The CDR3 loop is CASSLFRGNEQFF. As DNA, the CDR3 is TGTGCCAGCAGTTTATTCAGGGGTAATGAGCAGTTCTTC. The chain is built from TRBV27 and TRBJ2-1; possible D gene TRBD1, 6 bases. Germline assignment: CDR1 MNHEY and CDR2 SMNVEV (reference sequence). The CDR3 spans 13 residues. The V gene lost 1 base and the J gene lost 7 bases, with 8 bases spanning the gap.

This clone was seen more than once but under ten times. The chain carries TRBV20-1 and TRBJ2-3; TRBD1 aligns across 7 bases. This CDR3 has 11 amino acids. Trimming cost V 7 bases and J 5 bases; bases outside gene matches: 3. CDR1 DFQATT and CDR2 SNEGSKA come from the germline V gene (reference sequence). The CDR3 DNA sequence: TGCAGTGAACAGGGGATAGATACGCAGTATTTT. This sequence encodes CSEQGIDTQYF.

This chain joins TRBV5-6 and TRBJ2-2; D is unresolved. From germline, CDR1 is SGHDT and CDR2 YYEEEE. Trimming shortened V by 5 bases and J by 0 bases, and 14 bases separated the two germline ends. The CDR3 consists of 16 residues. DNA for the CDR3: TGTGCCAGCAGTCCGGGTGTTATCCCGAACACCGGGGAGCTGTTTTTT. Translated: CASSPGVIPNTGELFF.

This chain uses TRBV7-9 with TRBJ1-1; D may be TRBD1 (6 bases). CDR1 is SEHNR and CDR2 is FQNEAQ in the germline V gene (reference sequence). V lost 7 bases and J 4 bases, leaving 16 bases between the germline ends. This CDR3 is built from 14 residues. The CDR3 sequence: CASTQTGRGTEAFF. The CDR3 DNA is TGTGCCAGCACCCAAACAGGGCGAGGCACTGAAGCTTTCTTT.

This rearrangement joins TRBV30 to TRBJ1-1, with 8 bases identical to TRBD1. Germline CDR1 reads GTSNPN; CDR2 reads SVGIG (reference sequence). The CDR3 length is 15 residues. Trimming at V came to 0 bases and at J to 1 base, leaving 4 bases not matched to a gene. The CDR3 protein is CAWSVPGTGNTEAFF. The CDR3 coding sequence is TGTGCCTGGAGTGTCCCCGGGACAGGGAACACTGAAGCTTTCTTT. Based on the CDR3 plus reference TRBV30 and TRBJ1-1, the full variable domain is SQTIHQWPATLVQPVGSPLSLECTVEGTSNPNLYWYRQAAGRGLQLLFYSVGIGQISSEVPQNLSASRPQDRQFILSSKKLLLSDSGFYLCAWSVPGTGNTEAFFGQGTRLTVV.

This chain connects TRBV4-1 to TRBJ1-1, with D unclear. Between the trimmed V and J ends, which lost 4 bases and 5 bases, there was a span of 8 bases. This CDR3 is built from 12 residues. The V gene's germline CDR1 is MGHRA and CDR2 YSYEKL. CDR3 amino acids: CASSRPGTEAFF. The CDR3 region has the DNA TGCGCCAGCAGCCGGCCAGGAACTGAAGCTTTCTTT.

The chain couples TRBV12-5 to TRBJ2-1; 7 bases are shared with TRBD2. The ends lost 1 base at V and 0 bases at J; junction bases unmatched: 0. CDR3 length equals 15 residues. Per the germline V gene, CDR1 is LGHNT and CDR2 is FRNRAP. The CDR3: CASGLGGSSYNEQFF. The CDR3 nucleotides read TGTGCTAGTGGTTTGGGCGGGAGCTCCTACAATGAGCAGTTCTTC.

The V call is TRBV28, the J call TRBJ2-1; 7 bases are shared with TRBD2. Germline CDR1 is MDHEN and CDR2 is SYDVKM. The J segment lost 7 bases and the V segment lost 1 base, leaving 10 bases of the junction unmatched. The CDR3 has 16 amino acids. This chain's CDR3 is CASSLLGGSTTNEQFF. The CDR3 DNA sequence: TGTGCCAGCAGTTTATTAGGCGGGAGTACTACGAATGAGCAGTTCTTC.

V gene TRBV15 combines with J gene TRBJ2-7; D might be TRBD1 (5 bases). Germline CDR1 is LNHNV and CDR2 is YYDKDF (reference sequence). Trimming took 5 bases from V and 2 from J, leaving 13 bases between them. The CDR3 is 14 residues long. DNA of the CDR3: TGTGCCACCAGCTCCCGGCAGACAGCCTACGAGCAGTACTTC. Translation gives CATSSRQTAYEQYF.

The V and J genes are TRBV7-2 and TRBJ2-7, with D tentatively TRBD1 (6 bases). V lost 6 bases and J 1 base, leaving 10 bases between the germline ends. The germline CDR1 and CDR2 sequences are SGHTA and FQGNSA. CDR3 length: 13 amino acids. CDR3 region: CASRLTGSYEQYF. The CDR3 nucleotides are TGTGCCAGCAGACTGACAGGTTCCTACGAGCAGTACTTC.

This chain connects TRBV7-6 to TRBJ1-3; D call uncertain. Germline assignment: CDR1 SGHVS and CDR2 FNYEAQ. The CDR3 contains 16 residues. V was pared by 1 base and J by 0 bases, with 10 bases between. The CDR3 reads CASSLGTGNSGNTIYF. Written as DNA, the CDR3 is TGTGCCAGCAGCTTAGGGACGGGAAACTCTGGAAACACCATATATTTT.

The rearrangement joins TRBV5-4 to TRBJ1-2, with 7 positions matching TRBD1. Germline loops: CDR1 SGHNT, CDR2 YYREEE (reference sequence). Germline trimming cut 4 bases from V and 3 bases from J; bases unmatched to any gene: 6. The CDR3 runs 14 residues. The CDR3 protein is CASSPGQTYYGYTF. In DNA, the CDR3 is TGTGCCAGCAGCCCGGGACAGACGTACTATGGCTACACCTTC.

This clone has just one count. The genes are TRBV5-4 and TRBJ1-2; 12 bases align to TRBD1. Trimming cost V 3 bases and J 8 bases; bases outside gene matches: 8. The CDR3 spans 15 residues. Germline V lookup: CDR1 SGHNT, CDR2 YYREEE (reference sequence). CDR3 DNA sequence: TGTGCCAGCAGCTCCCCGGGACAGGGGGCGCGCGGCTACACCTTC. Its protein product is CASSSPGQGARGYTF.

V usage is TRBV7-9 and J usage is TRBJ2-3; D call uncertain. Germline CDR1 reads SEHNR; CDR2 reads FQNEAQ (reference sequence). There are 14 residues in the CDR3. V lost 3 bases, J lost 2 bases, and 9 bases lay in between. CDR3 sequence reads: CASSFRGATDTQYF. In DNA form, the CDR3 reads TGTGCCAGCAGCTTTCGAGGCGCCACAGATACGCAGTATTTT.

The chain employs TRBV5-1 and TRBJ1-5; TRBD1 agrees at 7 bases. The CDR3 consists of 14 residues. Germline CDR1 reads SGHRS; CDR2 reads YFSETQ. The J segment lost 3 bases and the V segment lost 4 bases, leaving 4 bases of the junction unmatched. CDR3 in DNA: TGCGCCAGCAGCCAGGGGGATGACAATCAGCCCCAGCATTTT. As protein: CASSQGDDNQPQHF.

This sequence joins TRBV7-8 and TRBJ2-7; unclear D gene. Trimming left V 5 bases short and J 6 bases short, with 17 bases between. The CDR3 runs 14 residues. In germline, CDR1 is SGHVS, CDR2 FQNEAQ. This CDR3 is CASSHRESASEQYF. CDR3 in DNA: TGTGCCAGCAGCCACCGTGAGAGCGCGTCCGAGCAGTACTTC.

CDR3 DNA sequence: TGTGCCAGCAGTATAGCGGGGGGGCGCTTAGAGACCCAGTACTTC. Translated, it gives CASSIAGGRLETQYF. The chain is built from TRBV7-2 and TRBJ2-5; 11 positions match TRBD2. CDR1 and CDR2 (germline): SGHTA, FQGNSA. The CDR3 contains 15 residues. The J segment lost 4 bases and the V segment lost 6 bases, leaving 7 bases of the junction unmatched.

Here the CDR3 reads CASSVGTGPAFF. In nucleotides, the CDR3 is TGTGCCAGCAGCGTAGGGACAGGCCCTGCTTTCTTT. V gene TRBV9 combines with J gene TRBJ1-1, with 7 bases aligning to TRBD1. Trimming cost V 0 bases and J 11 bases; bases outside gene matches: 4. The CDR3 is 12 residues long. The germline V gene has CDR1 SGDLS and CDR2 YYNGEE.

A few counts support this clone. This sequence joins TRBV7-6 and TRBJ1-3; 7 nucleotides agree with TRBD1. The CDR3 totals 16 residues. V shed 5 bases and J 0 bases; nucleotides not matched to a gene: 7. Germline-derived CDR1 and CDR2 are SGHVS and FNYEAQ. DNA for the CDR3: TGTGCCAGCAGCCCCGGACAGGCGAGCTCTGGAAACACCATATATTTT. This translates into CASSPGQASSGNTIYF.

This chain joins TRBV7-7 and TRBJ2-3; the D gene is possibly TRBD2 (6 bases). Trimming removed 5 bases from V and 2 bases from J, with 11 bases in between. The CDR3 loop spans 14 amino acids. Germline CDR1 is SSHAT and CDR2 is FNYEAQ (reference sequence). The CDR3 protein is CASSHGGITDTQYF. The CDR3 DNA is TGTGCCAGCAGCCATGGGGGGATCACAGATACGCAGTATTTT.